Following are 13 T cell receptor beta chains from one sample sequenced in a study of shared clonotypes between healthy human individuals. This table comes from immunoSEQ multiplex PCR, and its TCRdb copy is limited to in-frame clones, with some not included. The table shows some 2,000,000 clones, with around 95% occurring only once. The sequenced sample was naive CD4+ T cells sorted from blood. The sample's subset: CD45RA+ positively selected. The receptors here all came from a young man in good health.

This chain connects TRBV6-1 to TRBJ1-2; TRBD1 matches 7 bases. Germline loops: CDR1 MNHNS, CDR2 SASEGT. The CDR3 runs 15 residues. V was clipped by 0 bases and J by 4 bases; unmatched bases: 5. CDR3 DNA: TGTGCCAGCAGTGAAGCCCTGGACAGGCGCTATGGCTACACCTTC. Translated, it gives CASSEALDRRYGYTF.

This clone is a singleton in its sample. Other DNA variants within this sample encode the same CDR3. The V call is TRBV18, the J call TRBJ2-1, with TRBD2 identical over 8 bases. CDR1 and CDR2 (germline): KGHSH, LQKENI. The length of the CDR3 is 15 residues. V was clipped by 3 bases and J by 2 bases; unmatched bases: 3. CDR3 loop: CASSPGLAAYNEQFF. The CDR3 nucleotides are TGTGCCAGCTCACCCGGACTAGCAGCCTACAATGAGCAGTTCTTC. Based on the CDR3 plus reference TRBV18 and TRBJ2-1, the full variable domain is NAGVMQNPRHLVRRRGQEARLRCSPMKGHSHVYWYRQLPEEGLKFMVYLQKENIIDESGMPKERFSAEFPKEGPSILRIQQVVRGDSAAYFCASSPGLAAYNEQFFGPGTRLTVL.

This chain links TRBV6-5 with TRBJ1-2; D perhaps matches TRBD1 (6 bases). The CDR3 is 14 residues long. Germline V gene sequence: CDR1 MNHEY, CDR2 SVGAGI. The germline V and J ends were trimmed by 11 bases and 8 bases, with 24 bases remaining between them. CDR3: CAATGPTGFGGYTF. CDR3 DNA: TGTGCCGCGACGGGCCCGACAGGTTTCGGGGGCTACACCTTC.

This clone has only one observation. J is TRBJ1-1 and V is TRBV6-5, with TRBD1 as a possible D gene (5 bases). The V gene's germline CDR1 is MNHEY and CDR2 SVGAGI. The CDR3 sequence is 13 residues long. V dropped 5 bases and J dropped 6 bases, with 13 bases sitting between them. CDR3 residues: CASSRTSGAEAFF. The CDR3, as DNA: TGTGCCAGCAGTCGGACATCGGGGGCTGAAGCTTTCTTT.

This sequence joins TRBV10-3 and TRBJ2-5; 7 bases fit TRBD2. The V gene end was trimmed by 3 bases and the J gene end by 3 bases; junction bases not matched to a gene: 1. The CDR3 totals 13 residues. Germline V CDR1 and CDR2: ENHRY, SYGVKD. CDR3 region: CAISELAKETQYF. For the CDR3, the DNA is TGTGCCATCAGTGAACTAGCGAAAGAGACCCAGTACTTC.

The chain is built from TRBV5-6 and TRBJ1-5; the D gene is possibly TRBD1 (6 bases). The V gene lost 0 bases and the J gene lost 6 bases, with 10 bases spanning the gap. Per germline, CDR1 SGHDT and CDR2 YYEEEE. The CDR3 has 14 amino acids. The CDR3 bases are TGTGCCAGCAGCTTGGGCGGAGGGGGTCAGCCCCAGCATTTT. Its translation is CASSLGGGGQPQHF.

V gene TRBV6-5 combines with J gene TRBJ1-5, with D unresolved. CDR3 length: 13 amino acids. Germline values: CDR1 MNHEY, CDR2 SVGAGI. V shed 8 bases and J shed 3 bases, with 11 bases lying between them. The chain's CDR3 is CASGREDNQPQHF. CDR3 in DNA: TGTGCCAGCGGAAGGGAGGACAATCAGCCCCAGCATTTT.

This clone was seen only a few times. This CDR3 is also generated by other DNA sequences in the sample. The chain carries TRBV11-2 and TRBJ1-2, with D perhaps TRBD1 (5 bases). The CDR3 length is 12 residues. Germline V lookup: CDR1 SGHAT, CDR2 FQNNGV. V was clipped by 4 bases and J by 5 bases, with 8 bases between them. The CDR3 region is CASSSGGYGYTF. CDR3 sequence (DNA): TGTGCCAGCAGCTCTGGGGGATATGGCTACACCTTC.

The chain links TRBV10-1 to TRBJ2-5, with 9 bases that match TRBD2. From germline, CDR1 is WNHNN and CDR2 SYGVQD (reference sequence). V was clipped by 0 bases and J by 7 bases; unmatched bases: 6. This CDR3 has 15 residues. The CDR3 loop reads CASSESHAGGPTQYF. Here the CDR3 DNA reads TGCGCCAGCAGTGAGTCCCATGCGGGAGGGCCGACCCAGTACTTC.

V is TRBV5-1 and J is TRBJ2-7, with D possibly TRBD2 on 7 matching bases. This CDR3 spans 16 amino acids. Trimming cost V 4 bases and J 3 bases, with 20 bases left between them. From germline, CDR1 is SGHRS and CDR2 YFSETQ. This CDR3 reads CASSRGARVGNYEQYF. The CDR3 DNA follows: TGCGCCAGCAGCCGGGGGGCTAGGGTAGGAAACTACGAGCAGTACTTC.

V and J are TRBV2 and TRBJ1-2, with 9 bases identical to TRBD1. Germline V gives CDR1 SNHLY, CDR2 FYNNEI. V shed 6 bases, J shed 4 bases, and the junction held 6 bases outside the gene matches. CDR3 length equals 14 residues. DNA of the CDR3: TGTGCCAGCAGGGGACAGGGCGTTACCTATGGCTACACCTTC. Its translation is CASRGQGVTYGYTF.

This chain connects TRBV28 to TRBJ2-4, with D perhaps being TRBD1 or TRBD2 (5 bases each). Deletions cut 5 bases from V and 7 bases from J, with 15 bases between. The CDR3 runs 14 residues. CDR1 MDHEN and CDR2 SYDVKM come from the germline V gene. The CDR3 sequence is CASSKIQDSNIQYF. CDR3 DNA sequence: TGTGCCAGCAGTAAAATACAGGACTCGAACATTCAGTACTTC.

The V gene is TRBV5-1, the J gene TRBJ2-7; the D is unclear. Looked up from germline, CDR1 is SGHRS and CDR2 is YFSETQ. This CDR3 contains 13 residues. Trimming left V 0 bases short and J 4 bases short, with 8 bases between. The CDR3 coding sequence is TGCGCCAGCAGCTTGGCAATCGGTTACGAGCAGTACTTC. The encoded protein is CASSLAIGYEQYF.